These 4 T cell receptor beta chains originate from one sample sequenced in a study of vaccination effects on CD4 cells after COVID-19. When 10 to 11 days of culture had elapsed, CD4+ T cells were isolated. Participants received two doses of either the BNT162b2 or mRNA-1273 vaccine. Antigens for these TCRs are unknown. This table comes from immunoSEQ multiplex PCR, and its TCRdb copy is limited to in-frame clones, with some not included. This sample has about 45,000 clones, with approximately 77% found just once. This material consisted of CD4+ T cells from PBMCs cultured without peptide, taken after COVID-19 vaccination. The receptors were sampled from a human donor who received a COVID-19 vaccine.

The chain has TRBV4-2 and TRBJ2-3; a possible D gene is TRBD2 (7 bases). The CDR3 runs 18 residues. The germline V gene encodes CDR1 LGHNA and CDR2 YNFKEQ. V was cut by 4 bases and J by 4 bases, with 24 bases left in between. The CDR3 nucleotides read TGTGCCAGCAGCCCCTCTCCGATTGGGGGGGCCGTTTCAGATACGCAGTATTTT. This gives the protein CASSPSPIGGAVSDTQYF.

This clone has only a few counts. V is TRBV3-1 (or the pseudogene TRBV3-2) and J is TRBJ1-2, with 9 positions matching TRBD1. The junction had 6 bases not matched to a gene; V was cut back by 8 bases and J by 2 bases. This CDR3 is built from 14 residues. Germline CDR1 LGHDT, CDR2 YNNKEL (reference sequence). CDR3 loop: CASGRQGVNYGYTF. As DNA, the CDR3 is TGTGCCAGCGGTCGACAGGGGGTAAACTATGGCTACACCTTC.

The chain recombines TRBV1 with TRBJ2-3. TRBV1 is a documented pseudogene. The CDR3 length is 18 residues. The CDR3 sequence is CTSSLRQRSSTSTDTQYF. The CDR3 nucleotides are TGCACCAGCAGCCTCAGACAGAGGTCTAGCACCAGCACAGATACGCAGTATTTT.

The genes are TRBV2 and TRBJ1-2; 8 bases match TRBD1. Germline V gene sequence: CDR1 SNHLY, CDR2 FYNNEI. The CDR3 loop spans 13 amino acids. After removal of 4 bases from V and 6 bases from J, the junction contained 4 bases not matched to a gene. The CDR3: CASSAPGGNGYTF. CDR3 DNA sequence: TGTGCCAGCAGTGCCCCAGGGGGCAATGGCTACACCTTC.